This T cell receptor beta chain was observed in a study of T cell responses to AZD1222 COVID-19 vaccine. Study-level information: Second-dose schedules of about 4 or about 12 weeks were combined.

Using immunoSEQ multiplex PCR, the repertoire was profiled, and TCRdb retains in-frame clones only, with some absent. Here the sample spans about 99,000 clones, 85% to 95% being singletons. The study's findings and limits: Across spike, vaccine-associated CD4 TCRs were found, dominant at 160-218 and 743-854. Clonal diversity may have been underestimated, and the donors were mostly white British, with more females than males.

This clone is a singleton in its sample. Its antigen remains unidentified. The CDR3 length is 13 residues. Germline CDR1 KGHSH, CDR2 LQKENI. Trimming shortened V by 3 bases and J by 6 bases, and 11 bases separated the two germline ends. V gene TRBV18 combines with J gene TRBJ1-2; no definite D call. The receptor's source is an adult in good health. Sequenced here: peripheral blood, sampled on day 0 of AZD1222 vaccination. The CDR3 DNA is TGTGCCAGCTCACCGAACAATAGAGATGGCTACACCTTC. Its translation: CASSPNNRDGYTF.